The rows below give T cell receptor beta chains drawn from one sample of a study of cytomegalovirus exposure and HLA in healthy donors. Some clones are missing from TCRdb's copy, which holds only in-frame ones; the method was immunoSEQ multiplex PCR. This table holds 130,000 to 150,000 clones, 88% found once. The sequencing input was PBMCs. These TCRs come from a young woman in good health and CMV-seropositive. Each CDR3 is given with its conserved first and last residue. The order of the fields is clone size, D gene, V gene, J gene, CDR3 DNA, CDR3 protein. D genes are given only for firm matches. Clone size is given for some rows only: seen once, a few or many times, or a class if the clone is expanded.

.	.	TRBV9	TRBJ1-5	TGTGCCAGCAGCGTAGGACAGAATCAGCCCCAGCATTTT	CASSVGQNQPQHF
.	TRBD2	TRBV18	TRBJ2-5	TGTGCCAGCTCGCCGGGACTACAAGAGACCCAGTACTTC	CASSPGLQETQYF
.	.	TRBV30	TRBJ2-1	TGTGCCTGGAATAAGCGGGCTGTCTACAATGAGCAGTTCTTC	CAWNKRAVYNEQFF
.	.	TRBV27	TRBJ2-5	TGTGCCAGCAGCCCGCGACGGGGGACCCAAGAGACCCAGTACTTC	CASSPRRGTQETQYF
.	TRBD2	TRBV9	TRBJ2-2	TGTGCCAGCACCCCTAGCGGGGGCCTATCGAACACCGGGGAGCTGTTTTTT	CASTPSGGLSNTGELFF
.	TRBD1	TRBV9	TRBJ2-2	TGTGCCAGCAGCGCATCGGGACAGGGGAAGGCCGGGGAGCTGTTTTTT	CASSASGQGKAGELFF
.	TRBD2	TRBV18	TRBJ2-7	TGTGCCAGCTCACCTACTGAGCGGGGGTGGTACGAGCAGTACTTC	CASSPTERGWYEQYF
.	.	TRBV5-1	TRBJ2-6	TGCGCCAGCAGCTTGTCGCAGGCTGGGGCCAACGTCCTGACTTTC	CASSLSQAGANVLTF
.	TRBD1	TRBV7-9	TRBJ1-5	TGTGCCAGCAGCCCACCGGGACAGGACAAGCCCCAGCATTTT	CASSPPGQDKPQHF
.	TRBD1	TRBV9	TRBJ2-6	TGTGCCAGCAGCGTATGGACAGGGATTATTTCCGGGGCCAACGTCCTGACTTTC	CASSVWTGIISGANVLTF
.	TRBD1	TRBV7-6	TRBJ1-1	TGTGCCAGCAGCTCAACCGGGACAGGGGGCACTGAAGCTTTCTTT	CASSSTGTGGTEAFF
.	.	TRBV28	TRBJ1-2	TGTGCCAGCAGTTTATCGTCTGGCAGGGGACATGGCTACACCTTC	CASSLSSGRGHGYTF
.	TRBD1	TRBV15	TRBJ1-2	TGTGCCACCAGCGGATGGACAGGGAGGGACTATGGCTACACCTTC	CATSGWTGRDYGYTF
.	.	TRBV18	TRBJ2-7	TGTGCCAGCTCACCAGGAGTGGGGAGAAAAGCCTCCTACGAGCAGTACTTC	CASSPGVGRKASYEQYF
.	.	TRBV2	TRBJ2-5	TGTGCCAGCAGTGAATTGACACTTCAAGAGACCCAGTACTTC	CASSELTLQETQYF
.	TRBD1	TRBV4-1	TRBJ2-7	TGCGCCAGCAGACCAGACAGGGGTGGCAACGAGCAGTACTTC	CASRPDRGGNEQYF
.	TRBD2	TRBV15	TRBJ2-3	TGTGCCACCAGCATGAGGGTAGCGGGTGGCACAGATACGCAGTATTTT	CATSMRVAGGTDTQYF
.	.	TRBV30	TRBJ2-1	TGTGCCTGGAGCGTCCCTCTCGGGGAGCAGTTCTTC	CAWSVPLGEQFF
once	.	TRBV7-2	TRBJ1-1	TGTGCCAGCAGCTTACTGATTAGGGGTACTGAAGCTTTCTTT	CASSLLIRGTEAFF
.	.	TRBV7-3	TRBJ2-7	TGTGCCAGCAGCCCGTCGGAGCAGTACTTC	CASSPSEQYF
once	TRBD1	TRBV28	TRBJ1-4	TGTGCCAGCAGTCCGTCGGACAGGCGGTATGCAACTAATGAAAAACTGTTTTTT	CASSPSDRRYATNEKLFF
.	TRBD1	TRBV19	TRBJ1-5	TGTGCCAGTAGTATGGGCAGGGGGCAAAATCAGCCCCAGCATTTT	CASSMGRGQNQPQHF
.	TRBD1	TRBV27	TRBJ1-1	TGTGCCAGCAGTTTCTCCTATTACAGGGGAATGAACACTGAAGCTTTCTTT	CASSFSYYRGMNTEAFF
few	.	TRBV6-1	TRBJ1-1	TGTGCCAGCAGTGATCGACAGATGAACACTGAAGCTTTCTTT	CASSDRQMNTEAFF
.	.	TRBV6-5	TRBJ2-1	TGTGCCAGCAGCGCGACATCTTACAATGAGCAGTTCTTC	CASSATSYNEQFF
.	.	TRBV4-3	TRBJ2-7	TGCGCCAGCAGCCAAGGCGATAGACAGTACTTC	CASSQGDRQYF
few	.	TRBV30	TRBJ1-2	TGTGCCTGGACCCACGTTCGGGACAATTGGGACTACACCTTC	CAWTHVRDNWDYTF
.	.	TRBV6-5	TRBJ1-1	TGTGCCACCAGAAATATCCAGGGAAGAATTGAAGCTTTCTTT	CATRNIQGRIEAFF
.	.	TRBV4-1	TRBJ2-2	TGCGCCAGCAGCCGCCAGGCTCGGACATCGAACACCGGGGAGCTGTTTTTT	CASSRQARTSNTGELFF
.	.	TRBV7-6	TRBJ1-5	TGTGCCAGCAGCTTGGTTGCGGCGGGTCAGCCCCAGCATTTT	CASSLVAAGQPQHF
.	TRBD1	TRBV14	TRBJ2-7	TGTGCCAGCAGCCAAGGGGGGCTCACAGGGGTGAGGGACGAGCAGTACTTC	CASSQGGLTGVRDEQYF
.	.	TRBV5-1	TRBJ2-3	TGCGCCAGCAGCTTGGTGATAGCAGTCGGGGGAGATACGCAGTATTTT	CASSLVIAVGGDTQYF
.	TRBD2	TRBV5-4	TRBJ2-7	TGTGCCAGCAGCTTCGGGGGGGAGGTTGCCGAGCAGTACTTC	CASSFGGEVAEQYF
.	TRBD1	TRBV9	TRBJ2-7	TGTGCCAGCAGCGTAACCGCAGGGGGTCCCTACGAGCAGTACTTC	CASSVTAGGPYEQYF
.	TRBD1	TRBV5-1	TRBJ2-3	TGCGCCAGCAGCTTGGCATCAGGGGGCTTTTCCACAGATACGCAGTATTTT	CASSLASGGFSTDTQYF
.	.	TRBV5-1	TRBJ2-5	TGCGCCAGCAGCTTGGGAGCGGCTCAAGAGACCCAGTACTTC	CASSLGAAQETQYF
.	.	TRBV7-3	TRBJ1-1	TGTGCCAGCAGCTACAGCGGGGACACTGAAGCTTTCTTT	CASSYSGDTEAFF
.	TRBD2	TRBV7-9	TRBJ2-3	TGTGCCAGCAGCTTAGGGGTCCGGGCCACTAGCGACAGCACAGATACGCAGTATTTT	CASSLGVRATSDSTDTQYF
.	.	TRBV7-2	TRBJ2-1	TGTGGAGAGGCCAATGAGCAGTTCTTC	CGEANEQFF
.	.	TRBV28	TRBJ1-5	TGTGCCAGCCTTTTTGGACTCCGAAATCAGCCCCAGCATTTT	CASLFGLRNQPQHF
.	.	TRBV9	TRBJ2-3	TGTGCCAGCAGCGTAGGGCAGGTCACAGATACGCAGTATTTT	CASSVGQVTDTQYF
once	.	TRBV27	TRBJ2-2	TGTGCCAGCAGCGACCTAGTTAACACCGGGGAGCTGTTTTTT	CASSDLVNTGELFF
.	TRBD2	TRBV7-2	TRBJ2-5	TGTGCCAGCAGCTTAGTTAGGGCGGGGGAAGAGACCCAGTACTTC	CASSLVRAGEETQYF
.	.	TRBV19	TRBJ2-7	TGTGCCAGTAGTAGCGGTGGCAGATCTCCCCCCTACGAGCAGTACTTC	CASSSGGRSPPYEQYF
few	.	TRBV9	TRBJ1-2	TGTGCCAGCAGCGTAGGAGGAGGGTTATATGGCTACACCTTC	CASSVGGGLYGYTF
.	TRBD1	TRBV30	TRBJ1-4	TGTGCCTGCCCTCGCCGACAGGGGGATGAAAAACTGTTTTTT	CACPRRQGDEKLFF
once	.	TRBV5-1	TRBJ1-1	TGCGCCAGCAGCTTGGGTTTCGGGGGAGGCACTGAAGCTTTCTTT	CASSLGFGGGTEAFF
.	TRBD1	TRBV11-1	TRBJ2-5	TGTGCCAGCAGCCCTACCCGCGGGACAGGGTATCAAGAGACCCAGTACTTC	CASSPTRGTGYQETQYF
.	TRBD1	TRBV10-3	TRBJ1-4	TGTGCCATCAGTGAGTCTGGACAGGGTGATGAAAAACTGTTTTTT	CAISESGQGDEKLFF
.	.	TRBV11-1	TRBJ2-2	TGTGCCAGCAGCCAGTGGCCCAACACCGGGGAGCTGTTTTTT	CASSQWPNTGELFF
medium-sized	.	TRBV5-6	TRBJ1-1	TGTGCCAGCAGCTTGTCGTTCACTGAAGCTTTCTTT	CASSLSFTEAFF
.	.	TRBV21-1	TRBJ2-7	TGTGCCAGCAGCCACATCCCTAGCGGGATATCCTACGAGCAGTACTTC	CASSHIPSGISYEQYF
.	TRBD1	TRBV6-5	TRBJ1-5	TGTGCCAGCAGTCCCAACGGACAGGGGTATCAGCCCCAGCATTTT	CASSPNGQGYQPQHF
.	.	TRBV7-2	TRBJ2-7	TGTGCCAGCAGCTTAGTGCGGTACGAGCAGTACTTC	CASSLVRYEQYF
.	TRBD1	TRBV4-2	TRBJ1-3	TGTGCCAGCAGCCATGGGACAGTTCAAGACTCTGGAAACACCATATATTTT	CASSHGTVQDSGNTIYF
few	.	TRBV18	TRBJ2-7	TGTGCCAGCTCACCTCAAGGTCCTGGGGCCGGGCAGTACTTC	CASSPQGPGAGQYF
.	TRBD2	TRBV11-3	TRBJ2-7	TGTGCCAGCAGCCCGGGACTAGCCGGTTTCTACGAGCAGTACTTC	CASSPGLAGFYEQYF
.	TRBD2	TRBV4-3	TRBJ2-1	TGCGCCAGCAGCCAAGAGGCGGGGGGTATCTACAATGAGCAGTTCTTC	CASSQEAGGIYNEQFF
.	.	TRBV11-2	TRBJ2-1	TGTGCCAGCAGCTCCTTCCCCATGCGGGACGCGTACAATGAGCAGTTCTTC	CASSSFPMRDAYNEQFF